Listed here are 19 T cell receptor beta chains from one sample, sequenced in a study of low-dose radiotherapy and immunotherapy resistance in tumors. The time point: after trial treatment. The treatment here: LDRT plus nivolumab, ipilimumab, low-dose cyclophosphamide and aspirin (RACIN trial). With TRAV- and TRBV-specific primers, first-strand cDNA was made, covering the alpha and beta chains. TCR amplification involved 15 to 20 PCR cycles with a constant-region primer and V-primer adapter. TCRdb itself ran the reads through MiXCR, one entry per CDR3 protein. Of 100,000 or so distinct CDR3 sequences detected, 20% to 25% appear once; the ten largest clones hold roughly 4%. Sample: PBMCs, taken after low-dose radiotherapy plus immunotherapy. The receptors derive from a male donor with prostate cancer.

In its sample, this clonotype was seen many times. The chain is built from TRBV20-1 and TRBJ2-4; no definite D call. The CDR3 sequence is 11 residues long. Trimming removed 3 bases at V and 8 bases at J, with 8 bases between. Per the germline V gene, CDR1 is DFQATT and CDR2 is SNEGSKA (reference sequence). The CDR3 DNA follows: TGCAGTGCTAGGGGGTTTGACATTCAGTACTTC. Amino acid sequence: CSARGFDIQYF.

This clonotype was seen at least ten times. V is TRBV5-1 and J is TRBJ1-4; D unclear. This CDR3 is 13 amino acids long. Germline CDR1 SGHRS, CDR2 YFSETQ. Trimming pared 2 bases from V and 8 bases from J, leaving 10 bases between. The CDR3 sequence: CASSLNVGEKLFF. CDR3 nucleotides: TGCGCCAGCAGCTTAAACGTGGGGGAAAAACTGTTTTTT.

The rearrangement joins TRBV4-3 to TRBJ2-5; D is ambiguous. V lost 4 bases and J 9 bases, leaving 15 bases between the germline ends. From germline, CDR1 is LGHNA and CDR2 YSLEER. The CDR3 sequence is 13 residues long. The CDR3 region is CASSRDQRSPQYF. CDR3 coding DNA: TGCGCCAGCAGCCGAGACCAAAGAAGTCCCCAGTACTTC.

This chain connects TRBV2 to TRBJ1-5, with TRBD1 identical over 9 bases. The junction had 17 bases not matched to a gene; V was cut back by 6 bases and J by 2 bases. There are 19 residues in the CDR3. Germline CDR1 is SNHLY and CDR2 is FYNNEI. In nucleotides, the CDR3 is TGTGCCAGCAGCTCTACGGGACAGGGTAATCTGCGAGGCAATCAGCCCCAGCATTTT. Encoded protein: CASSSTGQGNLRGNQPQHF.

There are many counts of this clonotype. The V and J genes are TRBV2 and TRBJ1-1; the match to TRBD1 covers 7 bases. V shed 6 bases and J 7 bases; nucleotides not matched to a gene: 5. There are 12 residues in the CDR3. The germline V gene encodes CDR1 SNHLY and CDR2 FYNNEI. CDR3 nucleotides: TGTGCCAGCAGACAGGGGTGGGGTGAAGCTTTCTTT. It yields the protein CASRQGWGEAFF.

The V gene is TRBV7-2, the J gene TRBJ2-1; 11 bases line up with TRBD2. The V gene end was trimmed by 4 bases and the J gene end by 5 bases; junction bases not matched to a gene: 10. This CDR3 contains 17 residues. The germline V gene has CDR1 SGHTA and CDR2 FQGNSA. CDR3: CASSSSGTSGSNNEQFF. The CDR3 DNA is TGTGCCAGCAGCTCTAGTGGGACTAGCGGATCAAACAATGAGCAGTTCTTC.

This clonotype was seen repeatedly, ten times or more. This sequence joins TRBV20-1 and TRBJ1-3; tentatively, D is TRBD1 (5 bases). The CDR3 length is 15 residues. V lost 1 base and J 8 bases, leaving 18 bases between the germline ends. In germline, CDR1 is DFQATT, CDR2 SNEGSKA (reference sequence). The CDR3 sequence is CSARAGSKAGHTIYF. In nucleotides, the CDR3 is TGCAGTGCTAGAGCCGGCTCGAAGGCGGGGCACACCATATATTTT.

The V call is TRBV18, the J call TRBJ2-1; 11 positions match TRBD1. The germline gives CDR1 KGHSH, CDR2 LQKENI. This CDR3 spans 15 amino acids. V trimming: 3 bases; J trimming: 5 bases; junction bases outside the gene matches: 3. CDR3 region: CASSPDRGRHNEQFF. In nucleotides, the CDR3 is TGTGCCAGCTCACCGGACAGGGGGCGGCACAATGAGCAGTTCTTC.

The chain has TRBV23-1 and TRBJ2-7; TRBD2 is a possible D gene (6 bases). TRBV23-1 is an open reading frame, and its role is uncertain. The length of the CDR3 is 10 residues. Deletions cut 8 bases from V and 7 bases from J, with 9 bases between. In nucleotides, the CDR3 is TGCGCCAGCCCCCGGGGGGAGCAGTACTTC. Amino acid sequence: CASPRGEQYF.

About this clonotype: Since a far larger clone is one base different, this is likely a read error. The chain employs TRBV6-8 and TRBJ2-5, with 14 bases matching TRBD2. The CDR3 loop spans 17 amino acids. In germline, CDR1 is MNHGY, CDR2 SAAAGT. The trim removed 5 bases at V and 11 bases at J, leaving 16 bases unmatched. As DNA, the CDR3 is TGTGCCAGCAGTCTAGGGACTAGCGGGGGCCAATACAATGAGCAGTACTTC. Translated: CASSLGTSGGQYNEQYF.

This clonotype was seen many times. The rearrangement joins TRBV14 to TRBJ2-3; a possible D gene is TRBD1 (6 bases). This CDR3 is built from 15 residues. Germline V lookup: CDR1 SGHDN, CDR2 FVKESK. Trimming shortened V by 2 bases and J by 4 bases, and 13 bases separated the two germline ends. Here the CDR3 reads CASSQIRTGPDTQYF. Here the CDR3 DNA reads TGTGCCAGCAGCCAAATACGTACAGGGCCAGATACGCAGTATTTT.

With respect to this clonotype: Since a far larger clone is one base different, this is likely a read error. The chain links TRBV3-1 to TRBJ2-7; D is perhaps TRBD1 (6 bases). Trimming stripped 2 bases from V and 7 bases from J, with 9 bases between. The CDR3 is made up of 12 amino acids. Germline-derived CDR1 and CDR2 are LGHDT and YNNKEL (reference sequence). Here the CDR3 DNA reads TGTGCCAGCAGCCAATACAGGGAGGAGCAGTACTTC. Its protein product is CASSQYREEQYF.

This clonotype was counted ten times or more. This chain uses TRBV5-1 with TRBJ2-7, with TRBD1 matching 8 bases. The CDR3 consists of 17 residues. The trim removed 5 bases at V and 5 bases at J, leaving 18 bases unmatched. Germline V lookup: CDR1 SGHRS, CDR2 YFSETQ. CDR3 DNA sequence: TGCGCCAGCAGTTCTCCGGGACAGGTGAATTTTTGGGACGAGCAGTACTTC. Protein product: CASSSPGQVNFWDEQYF.

This clonotype came up many times. The gene calls are TRBV7-3 and TRBJ2-2; 12 positions agree with TRBD2. The germline V gene has CDR1 SGHTA and CDR2 FQGTGA. This CDR3 is 17 amino acids long. The V and J ends lost 5 bases and 6 bases, in that order; junction bases with no gene match: 10. The CDR3 sequence is CASSGLAGPPPAGELFF. CDR3 coding DNA: TGTGCCAGCAGCGGACTAGCGGGACCACCACCGGCCGGGGAGCTGTTTTTT.

This clonotype occurred a few times. CDR3 bases: TGTGCCAGTACCCTAGCGAGGTACGAGCAGTACTTC. Translation: CASTLARYEQYF. This sequence joins TRBV2 and TRBJ2-7, with D maybe TRBD2 (6 bases). The germline V gene encodes CDR1 SNHLY and CDR2 FYNNEI. The ends were cut back, 9 bases at V and 4 bases at J, with 13 bases in the middle. CDR3 length: 12 amino acids. The whole variable domain, filled in from reference TRBV2 and TRBJ2-7, reads EPEVTQTPSHQVTQMGQEVILRCVPISNHLYFYWYRQILGQKVEFLVSFYNNEISEKSEIFDDQFSVERPDGSNFTLKIRSTKLEDSAMYFCASTLARYEQYFGPGTRLTVT.

This chain links TRBV29-1 with TRBJ1-1, with 7 bases aligning to TRBD1. This CDR3 region has 12 residues. CDR1 SQVTM and CDR2 ANQGSEA come from the germline V gene. The CDR3 coding sequence is TGCGTGGGGGACAGTACGAACACTGAAGCTTTCTTT. It specifies CVGDSTNTEAFF. Full variable domain (missing parts from reference TRBV29-1 and TRBJ1-1): SAVISQKPSRDICQRGTSLTIQCQVDSQVTMMFWYRQQPGQSLTLIATANQGSEATYESGFVIDKFPISRPNLTFSTLTVSNMSPEDSSIYLCVGDSTNTEAFFGQGTRLTVV.

The table lists this clonotype with many counts. The chain couples TRBV5-1 to TRBJ2-7, with D perhaps matching TRBD1 (8 bases). The V gene lost 4 bases and the J gene lost 2 bases, with 13 bases spanning the gap. The V gene's germline CDR1 is SGHRS and CDR2 YFSETQ. The CDR3 is 14 residues long. The CDR3: CASSPTGGAYEQYF. CDR3 in DNA: TGCGCCAGCAGCCCCACAGGGGGGGCCTACGAGCAGTACTTC.

This clonotype was counted between two and nine times. The chain has TRBV7-3 and TRBJ2-3; 11 bases fit TRBD2. This CDR3 spans 14 amino acids. The V and J ends lost 5 bases and 4 bases, in that order; junction bases with no gene match: 2. Germline loops: CDR1 SGHTA, CDR2 FQGTGA. CDR3: CASSTGLAADTQYF. CDR3 DNA: TGTGCCAGCAGCACGGGACTAGCGGCAGATACGCAGTATTTT.

Turning to this clonotype: This sequence is one base from a far larger clone and is likely a read error. V gene TRBV13 combines with J gene TRBJ1-2; D is possibly TRBD1 (6 bases). The CDR3 has 16 residues. CDR1 is PRHDT and CDR2 is FYEKMQ in the germline V gene (reference sequence). The DNA for the CDR3 is TGTGCCAGCAGCTTAGGAAGGGTACAGGGCCTCTATGGCTACGCCTTC. Protein: CASSLGRVQGLYGYAF.